These 6 T cell receptor beta chains originate from one sample sequenced in a study of blood T cell repertoires in COVID-19. Sequencing used immunoSEQ multiplex PCR; TCRdb keeps in-frame clones, though not all of them. Of nearly 80,000 clones listed, roughly 80% are singletons. The specimen was peripheral blood. Every receptor here comes from a man between 60 and 70 years old with active or convalescent COVID-19.

The chain combines TRBV19 with TRBJ2-1; D may be TRBD1 (5 bases). The V end lost 3 bases, the J end lost 8 bases, and 17 bases lay between the germline ends. The CDR3 is made up of 15 amino acids. The germline gives CDR1 LNHDA, CDR2 SQIVND (reference sequence). In DNA form, the CDR3 reads TGTGCCAGTAGTATGGGGCGGATTGAGGCCGATGAGCAGTTCTTC. Residues: CASSMGRIEADEQFF.

This chain uses TRBV5-1 with TRBJ1-6; 10 bases are shared with TRBD1. J lost 7 bases, V lost 0 bases, and 13 bases had no gene match. The CDR3 sequence is 19 residues long. Per germline, CDR1 SGHRS and CDR2 YFSETQ. CDR3 DNA sequence: TGCGCCAGCAGCTTGGCCCGACCCGGGACAGGGGAGGGGAATTCACCCCTCCACTTT. Encoded protein: CASSLARPGTGEGNSPLHF.

This clone was counted between two and nine times. V and J are TRBV19 and TRBJ2-1; 9 nucleotides agree with TRBD1. The germline V gene encodes CDR1 LNHDA and CDR2 SQIVND (reference sequence). Trimming removed 5 bases from V and 4 bases from J; junction bases left unmatched: 9. The CDR3 runs to 16 residues. The CDR3 reads CASSLGQGKGYNEQFF. The CDR3 nucleotides read TGTGCCAGTAGTCTCGGACAGGGGAAGGGATACAATGAGCAGTTCTTC.

This sequence joins TRBV5-6 and TRBJ1-2; possibly TRBD1 for D (5 bases). Trimming left V 0 bases short and J 3 bases short, with 12 bases between. Germline CDR1 SGHDT, CDR2 YYEEEE. CDR3 length: 15 residues. CDR3 residues: CASSLGGGAYYGYTF. The CDR3 DNA reads as TGTGCCAGCAGCTTGGGTGGAGGGGCATACTATGGCTACACCTTC. The full variable domain, in which reference TRBV5-6 and TRBJ1-2 provide the parts outside the CDR3, is DAGVTQSPTHLIKTRGQQVTLRCSPKSGHDTVSWYQQALGQGPQFIFQYYEEEERQRGNFPDRFSGHQFPNYSSELNVNALLLGDSALYLCASSLGGGAYYGYTFGSGTRLTVV.

The chain uses TRBV9 and TRBJ2-3; 10 bases are a match to TRBD2. The CDR3 has 16 residues. V was pared by 4 bases and J by 5 bases, with 10 bases of the junction left unmatched. Looked up from germline, CDR1 is SGDLS and CDR2 is YYNGEE. Written as DNA, the CDR3 is TGTGCCAGCAGCATAAGCGGGGGGGCCGGTGAAGATACGCAGTATTTT. This codes for CASSISGGAGEDTQYF.

The genes are TRBV5-1 and TRBJ2-1, with 11 bases fitting TRBD2. V shed 2 bases and J 4 bases; nucleotides not matched to a gene: 2. The CDR3 runs 15 residues. In germline, CDR1 is SGHRS, CDR2 YFSETQ. The CDR3 is CASSLASGGYNEQFF. In DNA form, the CDR3 reads TGCGCCAGCAGCTTAGCTAGCGGGGGGTACAATGAGCAGTTCTTC. Looking up the rest from reference TRBV5-1 and TRBJ2-1 gives the full variable domain: KAGVTQTPRYLIKTRGQQVTLSCSPISGHRSVSWYQQTPGQGLQFLFEYFSETQRNKGNFPGRFSGRQFSNSRSEMNVSTLELGDSALYLCASSLASGGYNEQFFGPGTRLTVL.